Listed below are T cell receptor beta chains from one sample, sequenced in a study of blood T cells in healthy people across ages. MiXCR, run by TCRdb on the 5' RACE reads, gives a single entry per CDR3 protein. In the table there are about 400,000 distinct CDR3 sequences, about 55% of which are singletons. Sequenced input: blood. The receptors here all came from a man between 60 and 75 years old in good health. The CDR3 runs from the conserved cysteine through the conserved F or W. A D gene is named only where the DNA matches it firmly. Rows give clone size only sometimes, using once, few, many, or a class for an expanded clone.

V: TRBV20-1; J: TRBJ2-1; size: NA; D: NA; DNA: TGCAGTGCTAGGGCCCCGCGTTACCACAATGAGCAGTTCTTC; CDR3: CSARAPRYHNEQFF
V: TRBV6-5; J: TRBJ2-5; size: NA; D: NA; DNA: TGTGCCAGCAGACCTACGGCGGCCCAAGAGACCCAGTACTTC; CDR3: CASRPTAAQETQYF
V: TRBV6-1; J: TRBJ2-7; size: NA; D: NA; DNA: TGTGCCAGCAGTGAAGTAAGGGCCTACGAGCAGTACTTC; CDR3: CASSEVRAYEQYF
V: TRBV7-2; J: TRBJ1-4; size: NA; D: NA; DNA: TGTGCCAGCAGCCGTTTTCAGGATACTAACGAAAAACTGTTTTTT; CDR3: CASSRFQDTNEKLFF
V: TRBV3-1; J: TRBJ2-1; size: NA; D: TRBD2; DNA: TGTGCCAGCAGCCATATTAAGCGGGGGGGAGGCGGCAATGAGCAGTTCTTC; CDR3: CASSHIKRGGGGNEQFF
V: TRBV28; J: TRBJ1-5; size: many; D: TRBD1; DNA: TGTGCCAGCAGTCTGCTCGACAGGGAAGATCAGCCCCAGCATTTT; CDR3: CASSLLDREDQPQHF
V: TRBV2; J: TRBJ2-1; size: few; D: TRBD1; DNA: TGTGCCAGCCTACGGGACAGCTTCAACAATGAGCAGTTCTTC; CDR3: CASLRDSFNNEQFF
V: TRBV20-1; J: TRBJ2-5; size: NA; D: TRBD2; DNA: TGCAGTGCTAGAGACCTTAGCGGGGTCCAAGAGACCCAGTACTTC; CDR3: CSARDLSGVQETQYF
V: TRBV7-3; J: TRBJ2-1; size: NA; D: TRBD2; DNA: TGTGCCAGCAGCTTAATAGGGACTAGCGGATACAATGAGCAGTTCTTC; CDR3: CASSLIGTSGYNEQFF
V: TRBV7-2; J: TRBJ2-1; size: few; D: NA; DNA: TGTGCCAGCAGCTTAGCGTACGGCTCCTACAATGAGCAGTTCTTC; CDR3: CASSLAYGSYNEQFF
V: TRBV28; J: TRBJ1-1; size: many; D: NA; DNA: TGTGCCAGCAGTTTAGTCCTAGTGAGAACTGAAGCTTTCTTT; CDR3: CASSLVLVRTEAFF
V: TRBV29-1; J: TRBJ2-1; size: NA; D: NA; DNA: TGCAGCGTGGCTAACAATGAGCGGTTCTTC; CDR3: CSVANNERFF
V: TRBV4-3; J: TRBJ2-7; size: once; D: NA; DNA: TGCGCCAGCAGCCAAGGTCCCAGGGGCTACGAGCAGTACTTC; CDR3: CASSQGPRGYEQYF
V: TRBV7-2; J: TRBJ2-1; size: NA; D: NA; DNA: TGTGCCAGCAGCTTAGCGGGGGGACCCTCCTACGAGCAGTTCTTC; CDR3: CASSLAGGPSYEQFF
V: TRBV4-2; J: TRBJ2-5; size: few; D: TRBD2; DNA: TGTGCCAGCAGCCAAGAACCGGGACTAGCGGAAGAGACCCAGTACTTC; CDR3: CASSQEPGLAEETQYF
V: TRBV7-9; J: TRBJ2-3; size: many; D: TRBD2; DNA: TGTGCCAGCAGCAAAGTAGCGGGAGGTCTGACAGATACGCAGTATTTT; CDR3: CASSKVAGGLTDTQYF
V: TRBV5-1; J: TRBJ2-5; size: NA; D: NA; DNA: TGCGCCAGCAGCTCCTCGAGGGCTGCTAGCAGCCAAGAGACCCAGTACTTC; CDR3: CASSSSRAASSQETQYF
V: TRBV12-3/TRBV12-4; J: TRBJ2-3; size: NA; D: NA; DNA: TGTGCCAGCAGTTTACCTAGCCGGGGGACAGATGCGCAGTATTTT; CDR3: CASSLPSRGTDAQYF
V: TRBV5-6; J: TRBJ1-2; size: NA; D: NA; DNA: TGTGCCAGCAGCTTTAAATCCCCTGCGGGCTACACCTTC; CDR3: CASSFKSPAGYTF
V: TRBV20-1; J: TRBJ2-7; size: NA; D: NA; DNA: TGCAGTGCTAGAGATGGGGGCAGGGCGAACTACGAGCAGTACTTC; CDR3: CSARDGGRANYEQYF
V: TRBV5-1; J: TRBJ2-6; size: NA; D: NA; DNA: TGCGCCAGCAGCTCCGGACGGATCTCTGGGGCCAACGTCCTGACTTTC; CDR3: CASSSGRISGANVLTF
V: TRBV12-3/TRBV12-4; J: TRBJ2-2; size: NA; D: NA; DNA: TGTGCCAGCAGTTTTTCTATCCAACGGGGGAGAGTCAACACCGGGGAGCTGTTTTTT; CDR3: CASSFSIQRGRVNTGELFF
V: TRBV5-1; J: TRBJ1-6; size: NA; D: TRBD1; DNA: TGCGCCAGCAGCGGCCCGGGACAGAGTGATTCACCCCTCCACTTT; CDR3: CASSGPGQSDSPLHF
V: TRBV10-3; J: TRBJ2-1; size: few; D: NA; DNA: TGTGCCATCAGACTCGACGGTAGCTCCTACAATGAGCAGTTCTTC; CDR3: CAIRLDGSSYNEQFF
V: TRBV7-9; J: TRBJ1-2; size: NA; D: NA; DNA: TGTGCCAGCAGCTTAGGCGGGGATGGCTACACCTTC; CDR3: CASSLGGDGYTF
V: TRBV28; J: TRBJ1-2; size: NA; D: NA; DNA: TGTGCCAGCAGTTCGTATTATGTCTACACCTTC; CDR3: CASSSYYVYTF
V: TRBV27; J: TRBJ2-7; size: NA; D: TRBD2; DNA: TGTGCCAGCAATCCTAGCGGGAGGTTGTGCGAGCAGTACTTC; CDR3: CASNPSGRLCEQYF
V: TRBV3-1; J: TRBJ1-2; size: NA; D: NA; DNA: TGTGCCAGCAGCCATGGGAACTATGGCTACACCTTC; CDR3: CASSHGNYGYTF
V: TRBV14; J: TRBJ2-7; size: NA; D: TRBD2; DNA: TGTGCCAGCAGCCACCGGCGGGAGGAGTCCTACGAGCAGTACTTC; CDR3: CASSHRREESYEQYF
V: TRBV18; J: TRBJ2-1; size: few; D: TRBD2; DNA: TGTGCCAGCTCACCAGGACTAGCGGGAGAGGGTGAGCAGTTCTTC; CDR3: CASSPGLAGEGEQFF
V: TRBV12-3/TRBV12-4; J: TRBJ2-7; size: NA; D: TRBD1; DNA: TGTGCCAGCAGACAAGGGACAGGGGGGGTTGGCTACAATGAGCAGTACTTC; CDR3: CASRQGTGGVGYNEQYF
V: TRBV29-1; J: TRBJ2-6; size: many; D: NA; DNA: TGCAGCGTTGATGCTGGGGCCAACGTCCTGACTTTC; CDR3: CSVDAGANVLTF
V: TRBV2; J: TRBJ2-4; size: NA; D: TRBD1; DNA: TGTGCCAGCAGTGAAGACAGGGGCGGCACCAAAAACATTCAGTACTTC; CDR3: CASSEDRGGTKNIQYF
V: TRBV29-1; J: TRBJ2-1; size: once; D: TRBD1; DNA: TGCAGCGTTGACAGGACAGGGGGCGCGAGTCGGTTCTTC; CDR3: CSVDRTGGASRFF
V: TRBV12-3/TRBV12-4; J: TRBJ2-7; size: few; D: NA; DNA: TGTGCCAGCAGCTACGGACAGACACCCTACGAGCAGTACTTC; CDR3: CASSYGQTPYEQYF
V: TRBV10-3; J: TRBJ2-6; size: NA; D: NA; DNA: TGTGCCATCAGTTCGTCAGGTGGACCTGGGGCCAACGTCCTGACTTTC; CDR3: CAISSSGGPGANVLTF
V: TRBV4-1; J: TRBJ2-7; size: few; D: TRBD2; DNA: TGCGCCAGCAGCCAAGCCCAGGCGGGAGGCATCTCCTACGAGCAGTACTTC; CDR3: CASSQAQAGGISYEQYF
V: TRBV5-1; J: TRBJ2-1; size: NA; D: TRBD2; DNA: TGCGCCAGCAGCTTCTGGACTAGCGGGAGGCTTCGGATCAATGAGCAGTTCTTC; CDR3: CASSFWTSGRLRINEQFF
V: TRBV3-1; J: TRBJ1-2; size: NA; D: NA; DNA: TGTGCCAGCAGCCTCGGACGGCCTGCTAACTATGGCTACACCTTC; CDR3: CASSLGRPANYGYTF
V: TRBV7-9; J: TRBJ2-7; size: NA; D: NA; DNA: TGTGCCAGCAGCGTGGACCCCACCTACGAGCAGTACTTC; CDR3: CASSVDPTYEQYF
V: TRBV29-1; J: TRBJ1-2; size: NA; D: NA; DNA: TGCAGCGCTCTCCAGGGACCGAGGTCCTACACCTTC; CDR3: CSALQGPRSYTF
V: TRBV6-5; J: TRBJ2-7; size: NA; D: TRBD1; DNA: TGTGCCAGCAGTTACTGGACAGGGGATGTATGGGAGCAGTACTTC; CDR3: CASSYWTGDVWEQYF
V: TRBV27; J: TRBJ2-2; size: NA; D: NA; DNA: TGTGCCAGCAGTGTAGCGGCCACCGGGGAGCTGTTTTTT; CDR3: CASSVAATGELFF
V: TRBV2; J: TRBJ1-2; size: NA; D: TRBD1; DNA: TGTGCCAGCACCCCGGACAGGAACGATGGCTACACCTTC; CDR3: CASTPDRNDGYTF
V: TRBV7-8; J: TRBJ2-7; size: few; D: NA; DNA: TGTGCCAGCAGCTTCCCGGCGGACGGGCCGACATACGAGCAGTACTTC; CDR3: CASSFPADGPTYEQYF